This TCR beta chain was recovered during a study of blood T cell repertoires in COVID-19. Study details: Spain, Italy and the United States supplied samples that represented acute and convalescent COVID-19.

CDR3 length equals 13 residues. CDR1 LNHDA and CDR2 SQIVND come from the germline V gene (reference sequence). V lost 5 bases and J lost 7, with 11 bases in between. Participants spanned ages about 18 to 95 years and resided in about 25 US areas. Participants were placed into cohorts based on the clinical history they reported. Sequencing was performed with immunoSEQ multiplex PCR; in TCRdb, only in-frame clones are kept and a portion is missing. The sample lists a few hundred thousand clones; roughly 90% were seen once. The sequenced material came from PBMCs or T cells enriched from blood (not recorded which). J is TRBJ2-2 and V is TRBV19; tentatively, D is TRBD1 (5 bases). The receptor was isolated from a woman aged 25 to 39 who had recovered from COVID-19. CDR3 amino acids: CASSSSGYGELFF. In DNA, the CDR3 is TGTGCCAGTAGTTCATCAGGGTACGGGGAGCTGTTTTTT.